This TCR beta chain was captured in a study of breast tumors, draining lymph nodes, adjacent tissues. The germline V gene has CDR1 MNHNS and CDR2 SASEGT. Trimming pared 2 bases from V and 2 bases from J, leaving 12 bases between. The CDR3 is 15 residues long. Axillary draining lymph nodes of breast cancer patients supplied the node samples. In TCRdb, the multiplex PCR reads were re-called with MiXCR into one record per CDR3 protein. This sample has fewer than 200,000 distinct CDR3 sequences; around 35% occur once, and the top ten carry approximately 3.9%. Sample: axillary lymph node tissue. This TCR derives from a female donor with breast cancer. Some clones in this sample may be carry-over from other donors' samples. The chain employs TRBV6-1 and TRBJ1-1; D is possibly TRBD1 (5 bases). The CDR3 DNA sequence: TGTGCCAGCAGTGAATCGGGGGAGAGAAACACTGAAGCTTTCTTT. It codes for CASSESGERNTEAFF.